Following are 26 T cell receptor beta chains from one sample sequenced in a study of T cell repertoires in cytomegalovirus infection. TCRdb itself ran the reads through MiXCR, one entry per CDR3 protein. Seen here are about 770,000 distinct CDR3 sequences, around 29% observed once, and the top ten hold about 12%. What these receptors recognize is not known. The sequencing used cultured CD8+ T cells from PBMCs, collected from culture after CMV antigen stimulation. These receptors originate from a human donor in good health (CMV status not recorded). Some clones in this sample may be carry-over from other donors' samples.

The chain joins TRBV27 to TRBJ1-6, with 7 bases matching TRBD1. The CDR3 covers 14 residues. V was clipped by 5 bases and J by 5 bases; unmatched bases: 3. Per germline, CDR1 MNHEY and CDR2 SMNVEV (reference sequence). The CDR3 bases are TGTGCCAGCAGTCACGGGACAGATAATTCACCCCTCCACTTT. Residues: CASSHGTDNSPLHF.

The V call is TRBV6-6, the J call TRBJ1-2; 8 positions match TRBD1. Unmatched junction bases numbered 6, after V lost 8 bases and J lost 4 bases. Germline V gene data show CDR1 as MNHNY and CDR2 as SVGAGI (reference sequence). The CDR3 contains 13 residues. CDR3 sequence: CASLTGVVYGYTF. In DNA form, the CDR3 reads TGTGCCAGCTTGACAGGGGTGGTCTATGGCTACACCTTC.

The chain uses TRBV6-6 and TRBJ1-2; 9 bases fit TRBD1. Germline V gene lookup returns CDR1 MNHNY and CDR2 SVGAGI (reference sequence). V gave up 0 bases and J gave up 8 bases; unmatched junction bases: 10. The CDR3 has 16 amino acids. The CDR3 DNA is TGTGCCAGCAGTTACTCCCTGACAGGGGGTCTGATCGGCTACACCTTC. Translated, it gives CASSYSLTGGLIGYTF.

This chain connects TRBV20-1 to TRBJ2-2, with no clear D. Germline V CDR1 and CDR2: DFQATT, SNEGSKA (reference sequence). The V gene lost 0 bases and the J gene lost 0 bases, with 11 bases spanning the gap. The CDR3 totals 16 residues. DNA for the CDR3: TGCAGTGCTAGAGATTCGATTAGGTCGAACACCGGGGAGCTGTTTTTT. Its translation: CSARDSIRSNTGELFF.

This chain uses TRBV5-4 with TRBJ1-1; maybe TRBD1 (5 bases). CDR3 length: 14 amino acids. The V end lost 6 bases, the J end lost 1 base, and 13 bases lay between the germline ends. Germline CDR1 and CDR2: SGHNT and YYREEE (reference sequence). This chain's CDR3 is CASTERGSNTEAFF. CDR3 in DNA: TGTGCCAGCACCGAGAGGGGTTCGAACACTGAAGCTTTCTTT.

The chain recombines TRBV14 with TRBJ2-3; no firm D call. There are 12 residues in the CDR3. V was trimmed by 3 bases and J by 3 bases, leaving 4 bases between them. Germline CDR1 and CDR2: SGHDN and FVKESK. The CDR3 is CASSHITDTQYF. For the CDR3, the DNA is TGTGCCAGCAGCCATATTACAGATACGCAGTATTTT. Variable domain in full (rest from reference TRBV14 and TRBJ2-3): EAGVTQFPSHSVIEKGQTVTLRCDPISGHDNLYWYRRVMGKEIKFLLHFVKESKQDESGMPNNRFLAERTGGTYSTLKVQPAELEDSGVYFCASSHITDTQYFGPGTRLTVL.

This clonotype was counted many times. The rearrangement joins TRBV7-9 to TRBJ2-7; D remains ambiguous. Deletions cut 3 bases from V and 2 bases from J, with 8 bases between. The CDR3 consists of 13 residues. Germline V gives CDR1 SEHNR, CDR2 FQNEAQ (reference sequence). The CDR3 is CASSLEIPYEQYF. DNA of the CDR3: TGTGCCAGCAGCTTGGAGATCCCCTACGAGCAGTACTTC.

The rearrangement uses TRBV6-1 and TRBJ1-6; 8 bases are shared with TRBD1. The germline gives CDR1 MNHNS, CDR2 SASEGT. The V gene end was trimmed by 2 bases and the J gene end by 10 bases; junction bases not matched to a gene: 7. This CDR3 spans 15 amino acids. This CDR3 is CASSEWPDRDSPLHF. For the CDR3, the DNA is TGTGCCAGCAGTGAATGGCCGGACAGGGACTCACCCCTCCACTTT.

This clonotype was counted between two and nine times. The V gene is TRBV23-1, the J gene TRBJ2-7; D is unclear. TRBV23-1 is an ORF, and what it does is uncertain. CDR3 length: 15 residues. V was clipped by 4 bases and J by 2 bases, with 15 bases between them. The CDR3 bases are TGCGCCAGCAGTCCCACCCCCGGTGAGACCTACGAGCAGTACTTC. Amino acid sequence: CASSPTPGETYEQYF.

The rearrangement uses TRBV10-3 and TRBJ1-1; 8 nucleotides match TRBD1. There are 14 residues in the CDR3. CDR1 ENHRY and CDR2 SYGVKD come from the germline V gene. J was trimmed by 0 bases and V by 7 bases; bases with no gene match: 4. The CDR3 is CAITGTGMNTEAFF. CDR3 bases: TGTGCCATCACCGGGACAGGAATGAACACTGAAGCTTTCTTT.

In DNA form, the CDR3 reads TGTGCCAGCTTCCCTGGGACTTGGACAGATACGCAGTATTTT. Translation: CASFPGTWTDTQYF. This rearrangement joins TRBV5-6 to TRBJ2-3; weak D call: TRBD2 (6 bases). The CDR3 consists of 14 residues. V was pared by 7 bases and J by 3 bases, with 15 bases between. In germline, CDR1 is SGHDT, CDR2 YYEEEE.

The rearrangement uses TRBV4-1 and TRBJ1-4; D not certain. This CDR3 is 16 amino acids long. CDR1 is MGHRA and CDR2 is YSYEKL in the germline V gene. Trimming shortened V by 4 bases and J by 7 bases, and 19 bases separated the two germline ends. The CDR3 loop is CASSRVVGNRGEKLFF. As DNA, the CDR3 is TGCGCCAGCAGCCGGGTGGTTGGGAATCGGGGTGAAAAACTGTTTTTT.

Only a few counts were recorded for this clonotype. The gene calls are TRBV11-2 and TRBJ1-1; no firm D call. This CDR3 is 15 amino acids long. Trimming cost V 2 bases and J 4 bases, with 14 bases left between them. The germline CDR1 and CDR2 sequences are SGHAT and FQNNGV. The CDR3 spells CASSLFGAEATEAFF. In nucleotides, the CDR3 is TGTGCCAGCAGCTTATTCGGAGCGGAGGCCACTGAAGCTTTCTTT.

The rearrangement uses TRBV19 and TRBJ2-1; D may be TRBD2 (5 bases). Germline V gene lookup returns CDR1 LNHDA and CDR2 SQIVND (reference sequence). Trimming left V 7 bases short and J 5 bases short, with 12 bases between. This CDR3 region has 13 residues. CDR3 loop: CASTDWGHNEQFF. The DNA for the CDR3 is TGTGCCAGTACGGACTGGGGTCACAATGAGCAGTTCTTC.

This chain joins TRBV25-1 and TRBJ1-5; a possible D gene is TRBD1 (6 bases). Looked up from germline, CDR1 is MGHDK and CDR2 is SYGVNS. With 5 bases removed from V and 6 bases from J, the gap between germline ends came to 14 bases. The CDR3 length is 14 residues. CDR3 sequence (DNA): TGTGCCAGCAGTCTACAGGGATCCTCTCAGCCCCAGCATTTT. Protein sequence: CASSLQGSSQPQHF.

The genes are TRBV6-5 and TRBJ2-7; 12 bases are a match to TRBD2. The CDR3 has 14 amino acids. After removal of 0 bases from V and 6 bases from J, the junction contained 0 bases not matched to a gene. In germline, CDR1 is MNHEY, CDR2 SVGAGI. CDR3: CASSYSGLAGEQYF. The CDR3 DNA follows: TGTGCCAGCAGTTACTCGGGACTAGCGGGCGAGCAGTACTTC.

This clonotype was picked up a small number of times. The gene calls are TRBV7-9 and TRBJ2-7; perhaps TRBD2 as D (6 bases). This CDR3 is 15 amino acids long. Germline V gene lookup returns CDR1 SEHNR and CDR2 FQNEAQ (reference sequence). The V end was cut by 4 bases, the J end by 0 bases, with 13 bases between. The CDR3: CASSSGRDSSYEQYF. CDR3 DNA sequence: TGTGCCAGCAGCTCCGGCCGGGACTCCTCCTACGAGCAGTACTTC. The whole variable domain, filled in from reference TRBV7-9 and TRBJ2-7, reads DTGVSQNPRHKITKRGQNVTFRCDPISEHNRLYWYRQTLGQGPEFLTYFQNEAQLEKSRLLSDRFSAERPKGSFSTLEIQRTEQGDSAMYLCASSSGRDSSYEQYFGPGTRLTVT.

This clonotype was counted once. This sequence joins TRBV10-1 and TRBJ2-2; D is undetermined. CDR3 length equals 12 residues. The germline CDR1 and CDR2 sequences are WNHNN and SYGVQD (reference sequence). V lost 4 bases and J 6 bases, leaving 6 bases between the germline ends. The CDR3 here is CASSAIPGELFF. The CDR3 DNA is TGCGCCAGCAGTGCTATTCCCGGGGAGCTGTTTTTT.

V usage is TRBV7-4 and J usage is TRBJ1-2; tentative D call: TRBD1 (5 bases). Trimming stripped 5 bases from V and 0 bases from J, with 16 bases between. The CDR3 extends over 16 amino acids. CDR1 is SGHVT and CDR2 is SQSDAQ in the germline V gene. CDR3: CASSPAAGYSNYGYTF. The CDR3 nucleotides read TGTGCCAGCAGCCCAGCCGCAGGGTATTCTAACTATGGCTACACCTTC. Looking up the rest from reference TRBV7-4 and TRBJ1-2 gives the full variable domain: GAGVSQSPRYKVAKRGRDVALRCDSISGHVTLYWYRQTLGQGSEVLTYSQSDAQRDKSGRPSGRFSAERPERSVSTLKIQRTEQGDSAVYLCASSPAAGYSNYGYTFGSGTRLTVV.

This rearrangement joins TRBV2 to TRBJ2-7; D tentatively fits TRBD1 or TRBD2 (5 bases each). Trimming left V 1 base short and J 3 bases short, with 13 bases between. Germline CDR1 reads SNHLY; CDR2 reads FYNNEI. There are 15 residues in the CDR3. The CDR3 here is CASSEGPGTLYEQYF. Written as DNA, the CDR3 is TGTGCCAGCAGTGAAGGGCCAGGGACCCTCTACGAGCAGTACTTC.

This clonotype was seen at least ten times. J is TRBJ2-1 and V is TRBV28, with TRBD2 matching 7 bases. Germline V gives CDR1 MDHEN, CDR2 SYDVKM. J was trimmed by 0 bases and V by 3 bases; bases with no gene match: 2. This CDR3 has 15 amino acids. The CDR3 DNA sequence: TGTGCCAGCAGTTTCTTAGCGGGCTCCTACAATGAGCAGTTCTTC. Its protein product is CASSFLAGSYNEQFF.

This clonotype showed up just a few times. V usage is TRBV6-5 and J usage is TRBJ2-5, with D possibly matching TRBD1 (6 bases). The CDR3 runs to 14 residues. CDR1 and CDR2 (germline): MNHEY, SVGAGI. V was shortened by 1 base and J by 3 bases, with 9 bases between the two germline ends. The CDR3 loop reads CASSYFGGEETQYF. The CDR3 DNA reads TGTGCCAGCAGTTACTTTGGGGGCGAAGAGACCCAGTACTTC.

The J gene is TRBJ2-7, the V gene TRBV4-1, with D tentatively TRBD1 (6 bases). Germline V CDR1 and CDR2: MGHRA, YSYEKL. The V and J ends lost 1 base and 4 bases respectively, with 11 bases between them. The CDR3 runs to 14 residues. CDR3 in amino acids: CASSQVQTGYEQYF. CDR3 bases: TGCGCCAGCAGCCAAGTACAAACAGGGTACGAGCAGTACTTC.

For the CDR3, the DNA is TGTGCCAGCAGTTTCCTGGCGGGGGGCATGGCAGATACGCAGTATTTT. Translating gives CASSFLAGGMADTQYF. The J gene is TRBJ2-3, the V gene TRBV27, with 8 bases aligning to TRBD2. The V gene end was trimmed by 3 bases and the J gene end by 4 bases; junction bases not matched to a gene: 9. Germline loops: CDR1 MNHEY, CDR2 SMNVEV (reference sequence). The CDR3 length is 16 residues.

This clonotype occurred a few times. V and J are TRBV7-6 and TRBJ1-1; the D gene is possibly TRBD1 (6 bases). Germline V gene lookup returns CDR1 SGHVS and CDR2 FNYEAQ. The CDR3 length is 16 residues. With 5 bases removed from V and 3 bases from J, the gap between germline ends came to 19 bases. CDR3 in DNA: TGTGCCAGCAGCCTTCAAGGGGGTGGGGTGGACACTGAAGCTTTCTTT. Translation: CASSLQGGGVDTEAFF.

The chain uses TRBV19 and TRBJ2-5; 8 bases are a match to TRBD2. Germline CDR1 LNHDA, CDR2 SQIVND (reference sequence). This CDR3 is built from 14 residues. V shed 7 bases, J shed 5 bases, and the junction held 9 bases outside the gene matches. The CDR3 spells CASTSGGAGETQYF. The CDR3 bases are TGTGCCAGTACGAGCGGGGGCGCCGGGGAGACCCAGTACTTC.